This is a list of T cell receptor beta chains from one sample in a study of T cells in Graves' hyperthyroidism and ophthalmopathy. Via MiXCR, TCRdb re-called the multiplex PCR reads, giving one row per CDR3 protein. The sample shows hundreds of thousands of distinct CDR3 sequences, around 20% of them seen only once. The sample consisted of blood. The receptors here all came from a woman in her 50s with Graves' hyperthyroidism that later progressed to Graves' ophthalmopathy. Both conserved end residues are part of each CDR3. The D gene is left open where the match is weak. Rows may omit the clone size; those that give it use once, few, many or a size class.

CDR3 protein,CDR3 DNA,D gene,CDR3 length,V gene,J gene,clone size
CASGATGGYTF,TGTGCCAGCGGGGCCACCGGCGGCTACACCTTC,NA,11,TRBV3-1,TRBJ1-2,NA
CSAIRNPSSYNEQFF,TGCAGTGCTATCCGGAACCCCAGCTCCTACAATGAGCAGTTCTTC,NA,15,TRBV20-1,TRBJ2-1,many
CASSPGRAAADTQYF,TGTGCCAGCTCACCAGGGAGGGCAGCGGCAGATACGCAGTATTTT,TRBD2,15,TRBV18,TRBJ2-3,many
CSANPSAVFNEKLFF,TGCAGTGCTAACCCTTCGGCGGTTTTTAATGAAAAACTGTTTTTT,NA,15,TRBV20-1,TRBJ1-4,NA
CASSLGPGSGSFAEAFF,TGCGCCAGCAGCTTGGGCCCAGGGTCGGGGTCCTTCGCTGAAGCTTTCTTT,NA,17,TRBV5-1,TRBJ1-1,many
CASRQRGSTDTQYF,TGTGCCAGCAGACAGCGGGGAAGCACAGATACGCAGTATTTT,TRBD2,14,TRBV2,TRBJ2-3,many
CASIGEGDMNTEAFF,TGTGCCAGCATTGGGGAAGGCGACATGAACACTGAAGCTTTCTTT,NA,15,TRBV2,TRBJ1-1,many
CATSSRGQNTQYF,TGTGCCACCAGCAGTCGGGGGCAAAATACGCAGTATTTT,NA,13,TRBV15,TRBJ2-3,NA
CASSPGMTGYPTGELFF,TGTGCCAGCAGCCCCGGGATGACAGGGTACCCCACCGGGGAGCTGTTTTTT,TRBD1,17,TRBV7-9,TRBJ2-2,many
CAGSFQGAAYNEQFF,TGCGCCGGCAGCTTTCAGGGGGCGGCATACAATGAGCAGTTCTTC,TRBD1,15,TRBV5-1,TRBJ2-1,NA
CASTREGNEQFF,TGTGCCAGCACCAGAGAGGGCAATGAGCAGTTCTTC,NA,12,TRBV12-3/TRBV12-4,TRBJ2-1,NA
CSARDQNDGDRGEQYF,TGCAGTGCTAGAGATCAAAACGACGGCGATCGGGGCGAGCAGTACTTC,NA,16,TRBV20-1,TRBJ2-7,few
CSAWDSSYGYTF,TGCAGTGCTTGGGACAGCAGCTATGGCTACACCTTC,TRBD1,12,TRBV20-1,TRBJ1-2,many
CASTETGAYEQYF,TGCGCCAGCACGGAGACAGGTGCCTACGAGCAGTACTTC,NA,13,TRBV10-2,TRBJ2-7,few
CASTGDRGLSPLHF,TGTGCCAGCACCGGGGACAGGGGCTTGTCACCCCTCCACTTT,TRBD1,14,TRBV2,TRBJ1-6,many
CASSLTTGQGGYEQYF,TGCGCCAGCAGCTTGACGACGGGACAGGGGGGGTACGAGCAGTACTTC,TRBD1,16,TRBV5-1,TRBJ2-7,NA
CAWSSRTVSNQPQHF,TGTGCCTGGAGTTCTAGGACAGTTAGCAATCAGCCCCAGCATTTT,NA,15,TRBV30,TRBJ1-5,NA
CAGITGQGGSNYGYTF,TGTGCCGGCATCACCGGACAGGGGGGATCGAACTATGGCTACACCTTC,TRBD1,16,TRBV6-1,TRBJ1-2,few
CASSPGGSGNQPQHF,TGTGCCAGCAGTCCAGGGGGATCGGGCAATCAGCCCCAGCATTTT,TRBD1,15,TRBV12-3/TRBV12-4,TRBJ1-5,many
CAIATRGYGTEAFF,TGTGCCATCGCTACAAGGGGATATGGCACTGAAGCTTTCTTT,NA,14,TRBV10-3,TRBJ1-1,many
CASSKQGVSNQPQHF,TGTGCCAGCAGTAAACAGGGCGTCAGCAATCAGCCCCAGCATTTT,NA,15,TRBV6-1,TRBJ1-5,few
CAWSVLNADQPQHF,TGTGCCTGGAGTGTACTTAATGCTGATCAGCCCCAGCATTTT,NA,14,TRBV30,TRBJ1-5,many
CASSRDPSRSYEQYF,TGTGCCAGCAGCCGCGACCCCAGTCGGTCCTACGAGCAGTACTTC,NA,15,TRBV6-1,TRBJ2-7,many
CASSLDRVWVIDEQFF,TGTGCCAGCAGCTTGGACAGGGTTTGGGTTATCGATGAGCAGTTCTTC,NA,16,TRBV5-6,TRBJ2-1,few
CASNVGWQGFAGELFF,TGTGCCAGCAACGTAGGATGGCAGGGGTTTGCCGGGGAGCTGTTTTTT,NA,16,TRBV11-2,TRBJ2-2,many
CSVGVRDRSSGANVLTF,TGCAGCGTTGGAGTCCGGGACAGAAGCTCTGGGGCCAACGTCCTGACTTTC,TRBD1,17,TRBV29-1,TRBJ2-6,NA
CASSSRTGDAYGYTF,TGTGCCAGCAGCTCCCGGACAGGGGATGCCTATGGCTACACCTTC,TRBD1,15,TRBV11-2,TRBJ1-2,many
CASSYSNVGMTQYF,TGTGCCAGCAGTTACTCGAACGTTGGAATGACCCAGTACTTC,NA,14,TRBV6-6,TRBJ2-5,many
CASSLPATTNEKLFF,TGTGCCAGCAGCTTACCGGCTACAACTAATGAAAAACTGTTTTTT,NA,15,TRBV2,TRBJ1-4,NA
CSAHSRGQRAEAFF,TGCAGTGCCCACTCTCGCGGGCAACGGGCTGAAGCTTTCTTT,NA,14,TRBV20-1,TRBJ1-1,many
CSASPAGTLNTEAFF,TGCAGTGCTAGTCCGGCAGGGACCTTGAACACTGAAGCTTTCTTT,NA,15,TRBV20-1,TRBJ1-1,few
CASSLLGALDTEAFF,TGTGCCAGCAGCTTGCTGGGGGCGTTGGACACTGAAGCTTTCTTT,NA,15,TRBV5-8,TRBJ1-1,few
CASSFDTTTNEKLFF,TGTGCCAGCAGTTTCGACACCACAACTAATGAAAAACTGTTTTTT,NA,15,TRBV6-1,TRBJ1-4,NA
CASSLEEAGTSGDQETQYF,TGTGCCAGCAGCTTGGAGGAGGCGGGGACTAGCGGGGACCAAGAGACCCAGTACTTC,TRBD2,19,TRBV5-6,TRBJ2-5,NA
CASSPRRNYGYTF,TGTGCCAGCAGCCCAAGAAGAAACTATGGCTACACCTTC,NA,13,TRBV3-1,TRBJ1-2,many
CAIRTSADYEQYF,TGTGCCATCAGGACTAGCGCGGACTACGAGCAGTACTTC,TRBD2,13,TRBV10-3,TRBJ2-7,few
CASTLGGINEKLFF,TGTGCCAGCACTCTGGGCGGAATTAATGAAAAACTGTTTTTT,NA,14,TRBV12-3/TRBV12-4,TRBJ1-4,few
CASSLGSGGTQETQYF,TGTGCCAGCAGCTTGGGTAGTGGCGGAACCCAAGAGACCCAGTACTTC,NA,16,TRBV5-8,TRBJ2-5,many
CASSSLGLALTGELFF,TGTGCCAGTAGTTCCCTGGGACTAGCGTTGACCGGGGAGCTGTTTTTT,TRBD2,16,TRBV19,TRBJ2-2,NA
CASSPLSAGSGYTF,TGTGCCAGCTCACCTCTTTCTGCAGGGTCTGGCTACACCTTC,NA,14,TRBV18,TRBJ1-2,few
CASSFTDRAYSPLHF,TGTGCCAGCAGCTTCACGGACAGGGCTTATTCACCCCTCCACTTT,TRBD1,15,TRBV7-9,TRBJ1-6,NA